The 31 T cell receptor beta chains below all came from one sample that was sequenced in a study of cytomegalovirus exposure and HLA in healthy donors. The PCR was carried out with 60 Vbeta primers and 13 Jbeta primers. Sequenced by immunoSEQ multiplex PCR; TCRdb stores in-frame clones only, minus some. This table has around 130,000 clones, about 9.4% appearing once. The sequencing input was PBMCs. The receptor source for this set is a woman aged 40-49 years in good health and CMV-seropositive.

This clone has only a few counts. The chain has TRBV6-5 and TRBJ2-1, with D possibly being TRBD2 (6 bases). The CDR3 loop spans 14 amino acids. The V gene's germline CDR1 is MNHEY and CDR2 SVGAGI. Trimming removed 6 bases at V and 2 bases at J, with 11 bases between. CDR3 in amino acids: CASRPGLTYNEQFF. CDR3 DNA: TGTGCCAGCAGACCGGGACTGACCTACAATGAGCAGTTCTTC.

This clone was observed a handful of times. The V call is TRBV25-1, the J call TRBJ1-5; TRBD1 aligns across 9 bases. Germline V gene sequence: CDR1 MGHDK, CDR2 SYGVNS. This CDR3 is built from 15 residues. Unmatched junction bases numbered 14, after V lost 8 bases and J lost 9 bases. The CDR3 loop reads CASGTGGARGGPQHF. The CDR3, as DNA: TGTGCCAGCGGTACAGGGGGCGCTCGGGGGGGGCCCCAGCATTTT.

This clone was detected only a few times. CDR3 sequence (DNA): TGCGCCAGCAGCTCGGGCGGAGGAGCGGGGTCACCCCTCCACTTT. This translates into CASSSGGGAGSPLHF. The rearrangement joins TRBV5-1 to TRBJ1-6; D unresolved. This CDR3 is built from 15 residues. Per germline, CDR1 SGHRS and CDR2 YFSETQ. Trimming pared 3 bases from V and 10 bases from J, leaving 17 bases between.

This clone was seen only a few times. The chain has TRBV5-1 and TRBJ1-1; D is perhaps TRBD1 (5 bases). This CDR3 comprises 14 residues. Trimming shortened V by 0 bases and J by 0 bases, and 6 bases separated the two germline ends. Germline assignment: CDR1 SGHRS and CDR2 YFSETQ. CDR3 protein: CASSLGGVNTEAFF. CDR3 in DNA: TGCGCCAGCAGCTTGGGGGGGGTGAACACTGAAGCTTTCTTT.

The V call is TRBV7-9, the J call TRBJ1-2; TRBD1 is a possible D gene (5 bases). Per the germline V gene, CDR1 is SEHNR and CDR2 is FQNEAQ (reference sequence). Trimming left V 4 bases short and J 1 base short, with 13 bases between. The CDR3 extends over 15 amino acids. CDR3: CASSWEGRNNYGYTF. CDR3 DNA: TGTGCCAGCAGCTGGGAGGGACGGAATAACTATGGCTACACCTTC.

The rearrangement links TRBV5-1 to TRBJ2-6, with D unresolved. The CDR3 is 14 residues long. Trimming left V 7 bases short and J 0 bases short, with 8 bases between. Per germline, CDR1 SGHRS and CDR2 YFSETQ. The CDR3 nucleotides read TGCGCCAGCCGCGTTTCCTCTGGGGCCAACGTCCTGACTTTC. This codes for CASRVSSGANVLTF.

This clone was seen only a few times. The chain carries TRBV28 and TRBJ1-1; 7 nucleotides line up with TRBD1. Germline assignment: CDR1 MDHEN and CDR2 SYDVKM. This CDR3 has 15 residues. J gave up 1 base and V 5 bases, and 7 bases lay outside the gene matches. DNA for the CDR3: TGTGCCAGCAGTCCCCACAGGGGAACGAACACTGAAGCTTTCTTT. This sequence encodes CASSPHRGTNTEAFF.

V is TRBV5-4 and J is TRBJ2-3; D gene unclear. Germline CDR1 reads SGHNT; CDR2 reads YYREEE (reference sequence). The germline V and J ends were trimmed by 4 bases and 1 base, with 7 bases remaining between them. The CDR3 sequence is 13 residues long. CDR3 DNA: TGTGCCAGCAGCCTGGCGGGCACAGATACGCAGTATTTT. It is translated as CASSLAGTDTQYF.

This clone was observed a few times. The chain couples TRBV18 to TRBJ2-1, with TRBD1 matching over 8 bases. Germline V gene lookup returns CDR1 KGHSH and CDR2 LQKENI. The length of the CDR3 is 15 residues. Losses at the gene ends were 2 bases for V and 3 bases for J; bases not matched to a gene: 3. CDR3 in amino acids: CASSPDRGSYNEQFF. DNA of the CDR3: TGTGCCAGCTCACCAGACAGGGGAAGCTACAATGAGCAGTTCTTC. The whole variable domain, filled in from reference TRBV18 and TRBJ2-1, reads NAGVMQNPRHLVRRRGQEARLRCSPMKGHSHVYWYRQLPEEGLKFMVYLQKENIIDESGMPKERFSAEFPKEGPSILRIQQVVRGDSAAYFCASSPDRGSYNEQFFGPGTRLTVL.

The chain recombines TRBV5-6 with TRBJ2-5, with 7 bases identical to TRBD1. V was clipped by 2 bases and J by 4 bases; unmatched bases: 11. This CDR3 is built from 16 residues. Germline CDR1 and CDR2: SGHDT and YYEEEE. The CDR3 bases are TGTGCCAGCAGCTTCGCCACAGGGGTCCGAGGAGAGACCCAGTACTTC. Translated, it gives CASSFATGVRGETQYF.

This rearrangement joins TRBV7-9 to TRBJ1-2; D is ambiguous. Per the germline V gene, CDR1 is SEHNR and CDR2 is FQNEAQ (reference sequence). V shed 8 bases and J shed 8 bases, with 12 bases lying between them. The CDR3 consists of 11 residues. This CDR3 is CASGPPIGYTF. The CDR3 DNA is TGTGCCAGCGGTCCACCTATCGGCTACACCTTC.

This clone was seen a few times. The rearrangement joins TRBV28 to TRBJ2-7, with TRBD2 matching over 13 bases. CDR1 and CDR2 (germline): MDHEN, SYDVKM. This CDR3 has 15 amino acids. The V and J ends lost 6 bases and 2 bases, in that order; junction bases with no gene match: 4. CDR3 amino acids: CASSRTSGGTYEQYF. The DNA for the CDR3 is TGTGCCAGCAGCCGGACTAGCGGGGGAACCTACGAGCAGTACTTC.

This clone was counted between two and nine times. The chain recombines TRBV29-1 with TRBJ1-1; D remains ambiguous. Between the trimmed V and J ends, which lost 6 bases and 2 bases, there was a span of 10 bases. Looked up from germline, CDR1 is SQVTM and CDR2 is ANQGSEA. This CDR3 spans 12 amino acids. CDR3 protein: CSVGGINTEAFF. CDR3 nucleotide sequence: TGCAGCGTGGGCGGGATCAACACTGAAGCTTTCTTT.

This clone occurred a few times. The rearrangement joins TRBV7-2 to TRBJ2-3, with 10 bases fitting TRBD2. Germline lookup yields CDR1 SGHTA and CDR2 FQGNSA. J lost 1 base, V lost 5 bases, and 6 bases had no gene match. This CDR3 is 16 amino acids long. The CDR3 DNA follows: TGTGCCAGCAGCCTCAGCGGGAGGGGTGGCACAGATACGCAGTATTTT. It yields the protein CASSLSGRGGTDTQYF.

In this sample, this clone turned up a few times. This sequence joins TRBV14 and TRBJ2-2, with D perhaps TRBD1 (6 bases). V lost 6 bases and J lost 6, with 11 bases in between. CDR3 length equals 13 residues. The V gene's germline CDR1 is SGHDN and CDR2 FVKESK. CDR3 amino acids: CASSYRVSGELFF. The CDR3 coding sequence is TGTGCCAGCAGTTACAGGGTATCCGGGGAGCTGTTTTTT.

The chain couples TRBV28 to TRBJ1-1; the match to TRBD1 covers 9 bases. The CDR3 spans 14 residues. The V and J ends lost 7 bases and 2 bases, in that order; junction bases with no gene match: 5. The germline gives CDR1 MDHEN, CDR2 SYDVKM. This CDR3 is CASTVQGANTEAFF. The CDR3 nucleotides read TGTGCCAGCACCGTACAGGGGGCAAACACTGAAGCTTTCTTT. The full variable domain, in which reference TRBV28 and TRBJ1-1 provide the parts outside the CDR3, is DVKVTQSSRYLVKRTGEKVFLECVQDMDHENMFWYRQDPGLGLRLIYFSYDVKMKEKGDIPEGYSVSREKKERFSLILESASTNQTSMYLCASTVQGANTEAFFGQGTRLTVV.

This clone was observed a handful of times. The chain links TRBV15 to TRBJ2-7; 8 bases map to TRBD1. The germline gives CDR1 LNHNV, CDR2 YYDKDF (reference sequence). Trimming took 5 bases from V and 4 from J; bases not matched to a gene: 4. This CDR3 spans 13 amino acids. In DNA, the CDR3 is TGTGCCACCAGCGGGGACAGGCTGTACGAGCAGTACTTC. This encodes CATSGDRLYEQYF.

This clone was detected a few times. DNA of the CDR3: TGTGCCAGCAGCTTTACGGGAACTGAAGCTTTCTTT. It specifies CASSFTGTEAFF. The chain uses TRBV7-8 and TRBJ1-1; D remains unclear. Trimming pared 3 bases from V and 5 bases from J, leaving 7 bases between. This CDR3 has 12 amino acids. CDR1 and CDR2 (germline): SGHVS, FQNEAQ.

This clone showed up just a few times. The DNA for the CDR3 is TGTGCCAGCAGCCACGGGGGGACAGGGTCAAATGAAAAACTGTTTTTT. This translates into CASSHGGTGSNEKLFF. The chain couples TRBV5-4 to TRBJ1-4; 9 positions agree with TRBD1. This CDR3 is 16 amino acids long. Germline assignment: CDR1 SGHNT and CDR2 YYREEE (reference sequence). V lost 4 bases, J lost 5 bases, and 9 bases stayed unmatched.

The chain is built from TRBV6-5 and TRBJ2-3; weak D call: TRBD2 (6 bases). The CDR3 loop spans 15 amino acids. Germline V gene lookup returns CDR1 MNHEY and CDR2 SVGAGI. Trimming took off 2 bases at V and 0 bases at J, with 9 bases between the two ends. The CDR3 DNA sequence: TGTGCCAGCAGTTACCGCGGGGCTAGCACAGATACGCAGTATTTT. Its translation: CASSYRGASTDTQYF.

CDR3 region: CASGRWETYNEQFF. The CDR3 DNA reads TGTGCCAGCGGTCGGTGGGAGACGTACAATGAGCAGTTCTTC. The chain carries TRBV27 and TRBJ2-1; maybe TRBD2 (5 bases). Germline values: CDR1 MNHEY, CDR2 SMNVEV (reference sequence). V was pared by 8 bases and J by 4 bases, with 15 bases between. The length of the CDR3 is 14 residues.

The chain employs TRBV5-6 and TRBJ2-5, with 7 bases aligning to TRBD1. The CDR3 extends over 16 amino acids. V lost 5 bases and J lost 1; bases outside the gene matches: 11. Looked up from germline, CDR1 is SGHDT and CDR2 is YYEEEE. As DNA, the CDR3 is TGTGCCAGCAGTTTTACGGGACAGCCGATCCAAGAGACCCAGTACTTC. This gives the protein CASSFTGQPIQETQYF.

The chain combines TRBV6-1 with TRBJ2-1; a weak D match, TRBD2 (6 bases). Trimming stripped 1 base from V and 2 bases from J, with 9 bases between. This CDR3 comprises 15 residues. Germline CDR1 reads MNHNS; CDR2 reads SASEGT. CDR3 DNA: TGTGCCAGCAGTGAAGTTTCTAGCGCCTACAATGAGCAGTTCTTC. It codes for CASSEVSSAYNEQFF.

This clone showed up just a few times. The chain uses TRBV19 and TRBJ1-1; weak D call: TRBD1 (5 bases). Germline V gene data show CDR1 as LNHDA and CDR2 as SQIVND (reference sequence). Between the trimmed V and J ends, which lost 7 bases and 2 bases, there was a span of 11 bases. The CDR3 consists of 13 residues. The CDR3 DNA reads as TGTGCCAGTAAGGGGAAACGAAACACTGAAGCTTTCTTT. Protein: CASKGKRNTEAFF. The whole variable domain, remainder taken from reference TRBV19 and TRBJ1-1, is DGGITQSPKYLFRKEGQNVTLSCEQNLNHDAMYWYRQDPGQGLRLIYYSQIVNDFQKGDIAEGYSVSREKKESFPLTVTSAQKNPTAFYLCASKGKRNTEAFFGQGTRLTVV.

This clone was observed a handful of times. V gene TRBV18 combines with J gene TRBJ1-1; 7 bases are shared with TRBD1. Germline CDR1 and CDR2: KGHSH and LQKENI. J lost 1 base, V lost 6 bases, and 11 bases had no gene match. CDR3 length: 16 residues. CDR3 nucleotides: TGTGCCAGCTCCTTCAAACCCTACAGGGGGAACACTGAAGCTTTCTTT. Residues: CASSFKPYRGNTEAFF.

The V gene is TRBV27, the J gene TRBJ1-2, with 8 bases aligning to TRBD1. The V gene's germline CDR1 is MNHEY and CDR2 SMNVEV (reference sequence). With V trimmed by 5 bases and J by 2 bases, 4 bases remained unmatched. The length of the CDR3 is 14 residues. The DNA of the CDR3 is TGTGCCAGCAGTAGGACAGGGCCGAACTATGGCTACACCTTC. Translating gives CASSRTGPNYGYTF.

This clone came up a few times. At the DNA level, this CDR3 is encoded by other sequences in the same sample as well. CDR3 nucleotides: TGTGCCAGCAGCTCGACATTTTCCCCACCGAGCGAGCAGTACTTC. Translation: CASSSTFSPPSEQYF. V gene TRBV7-6 combines with J gene TRBJ2-7; D unclear. This CDR3 has 15 amino acids. V was cut by 4 bases and J by 6 bases, with 19 bases left in between. CDR1 is SGHVS, CDR2 FNYEAQ, per germline. Full variable domain (outside the CDR3, taken from reference TRBV7-6 and TRBJ2-7): GAGVSQSPRYKVTKRGQDVALRCDPISGHVSLYWYRQALGQGPEFLTYFNYEAQQDKSGLPNDRFSAERPEGSISTLTIQRTEQRDSAMYRCASSSTFSPPSEQYFGPGTRLTVT.

This clone has only a few counts. The rearrangement joins TRBV25-1 to TRBJ1-1; a possible D gene is TRBD1 (5 bases). V was shortened by 6 bases and J by 5 bases, with 13 bases between the two germline ends. From germline, CDR1 is MGHDK and CDR2 SYGVNS. The CDR3 is 13 amino acids. The CDR3 reads CASSSWGVTEAFF. CDR3 DNA: TGTGCCAGCAGCTCCTGGGGGGTAACTGAAGCTTTCTTT.

The gene calls are TRBV4-1 and TRBJ2-7; D unclear. Between the trimmed V and J ends, which lost 0 bases and 0 bases, there was a span of 6 bases. The CDR3 has 14 amino acids. Germline CDR1 and CDR2: MGHRA and YSYEKL. This CDR3 reads CASSQERGSYEQYF. The CDR3 DNA reads as TGCGCCAGCAGCCAAGAGCGCGGCTCCTACGAGCAGTACTTC.

The genes are TRBV30 and TRBJ2-7; D not resolved. The CDR3 has 13 residues. The V and J ends lost 0 bases and 2 bases respectively, with 8 bases between them. CDR1 and CDR2 from the germline V gene are GTSNPN and SVGIG (reference sequence). The CDR3 spells CAWSVAEAYEQYF. CDR3 in DNA: TGTGCCTGGAGTGTAGCTGAAGCCTACGAGCAGTACTTC. The entire variable domain, with the rest obtained from reference TRBV30 and TRBJ2-7, is as follows: SQTIHQWPATLVQPVGSPLSLECTVEGTSNPNLYWYRQAAGRGLQLLFYSVGIGQISSEVPQNLSASRPQDRQFILSSKKLLLSDSGFYLCAWSVAEAYEQYFGPGTRLTVT.

The gene calls are TRBV6-6 and TRBJ2-7; perhaps TRBD1 as D (6 bases). From germline, CDR1 is MNHNY and CDR2 SVGAGI (reference sequence). The CDR3 totals 14 residues. The V end lost 4 bases, the J end lost 3 bases, and 13 bases lay between the germline ends. The CDR3 sequence is CASSSTGANYEQYF. DNA for the CDR3: TGTGCCAGCAGTTCGACAGGTGCCAACTACGAGCAGTACTTC.